Listed below are T cell receptor beta chains from one sample, sequenced in a study of STAT3 mutations in large granular lymphocyte leukemia. Libraries were prepared by immunoSEQ multiplex PCR; TCRdb keeps only in-frame clonotypes and omits some of them. The table has some 10,000 clones, 65% to 90% seen once; the top ten hold about 86%. Material for sequencing was peripheral blood mononuclear cells. All receptors come from a man older than 75 with T-cell large granular lymphocyte leukemia. Some clones in this sample may be carry-over from other donors' samples. Each CDR3 is given with its conserved first and last residue. Each record gives: D gene, V gene, CDR3 protein. The D gene is left open where the match is weak.

TRBD2 | TRBV5-1 | CASSLGTSATYEQYF
TRBD1 | TRBV30 | CAWSPDRDTEAFF
TRBD1 | TRBV5-1 | CASSRPLTGDSREQYF
TRBD2 | TRBV9 | CASSDGGTTYNEQFF
. | TRBV18 | CASSPPRTPVRELFF
TRBD1 | TRBV10-3 | CAISATPGQGYQPQHF
. | TRBV27 | CASSSYREKPHQPQHF
. | TRBV29-1 | CSVRDNFNQPQHF
. | TRBV7-2 | CASTQRGSKYEQYF
TRBD1 | TRBV5-4 | CASSVGTGENTEAFF
. | TRBV21-1 | CASSRRGGREHTEAFF
. | TRBV11-3 | CASSRTIQETQYF
. | TRBV4-2 | CASSQDTPDATNEKLFF
TRBD1 | TRBV5-4 | CASSPNARTGPYGYTF
. | TRBV6-6 | CASSYGGGETQYF
. | TRBV5-3 | CARSERVGGWDEQYF
TRBD2 | TRBV4-2 | CASSSNAGGDDTQYF
TRBD2 | TRBV27 | CASRGSGGIYEQYF
. | TRBV7-6 | CASSLGTVGAEQYF
. | TRBV19 | CASSSTLHQPQHF
TRBD1 | TRBV5-4 | CASSRRDSMNTEAFF
TRBD2 | TRBV4-3 | CASSHDGGTRPGKAFQETQYF
TRBD1 | TRBV6-1 | CASKRGDSRYQPQHF
TRBD1 | TRBV4-1 | CASSQGSTGHLNEQYF
TRBD1 | TRBV5-1 | CASSSGTGGEGTEAFF
TRBD1 | TRBV7-2 | CASRPGTGVGGEKLFF
. | TRBV9 | CASSVALRDNGANVLTF
. | TRBV27 | CASSRKHNQPQHF
TRBD2 | TRBV27 | CASSQRTSGGAITDTQYF
TRBD1 | TRBV7-9 | CASSPGGGYLEAFF
. | TRBV7-9 | CASSVTKGDWGGYTF
. | TRBV2 | CAYGLGLSTDTQYF
TRBD1 | TRBV5-1 | CATRQGSSPDTQYF
. | TRBV30 | CAWTPGDNVLTF
. | TRBV4-2 | CASSLPPGGQVDTQYF
. | TRBV19 | CASRGQGLWNEQFF
. | TRBV13 | CASSPTSGRADRNTQYF
. | TRBV30 | CAWKGLGGDQPQHF
. | TRBV6-5 | CASRGTGKGNTIYF
TRBD1 | TRBV9 | CASSVVARDRGPCGQYF
. | TRBV4-1 | CASSLGTFGEQFF
. | TRBV25-1 | CASTPPGAYSETQYF
TRBD1 | TRBV30 | CAWSVGGPRRQYF
. | TRBV19 | CASSIRGVNSNQPQHF
TRBD2 | TRBV5-4 | CASSLEFGRETQYF
. | TRBV15 | CATSREWGSQPQHF
. | TRBV5-1 | CASSLGGKGYHEQYF
. | TRBV20-1 | CSAGKSYEQYF
TRBD2 | TRBV11-1 | CASSFFQAGGETQYF
TRBD2 | TRBV5-1 | CASSSGTSGGRSHSYEQYF
TRBD1 | TRBV14 | CASSQARDRRYEQYF
TRBD2 | TRBV9 | CASSPGLEITDTQYF
. | TRBV9 | CASADGGSNSPLHF
TRBD1 | TRBV4-3 | CASSRDTGTGGEKLFF
. | TRBV7-2 | CASSLGQPSGANVLTF
. | TRBV5-4 | CASSLGGAGGPQETQYF
. | TRBV7-6 | CASTRDIASYEQYF
. | TRBV7-2 | CASSLEGRTDTQYF
TRBD1 | TRBV5-6 | CASSLMGRTGANEKLFF